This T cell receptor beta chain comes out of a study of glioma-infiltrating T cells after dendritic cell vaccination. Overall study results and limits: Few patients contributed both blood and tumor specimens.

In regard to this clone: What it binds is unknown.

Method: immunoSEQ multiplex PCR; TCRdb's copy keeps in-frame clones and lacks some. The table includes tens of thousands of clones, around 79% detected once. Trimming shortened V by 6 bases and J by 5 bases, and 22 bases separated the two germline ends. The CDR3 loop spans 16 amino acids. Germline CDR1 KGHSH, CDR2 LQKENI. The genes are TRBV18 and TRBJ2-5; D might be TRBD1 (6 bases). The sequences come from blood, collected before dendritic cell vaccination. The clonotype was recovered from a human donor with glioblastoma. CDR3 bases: TGTGCCAGCTCCCCAACGGGACATTCGGGATGGGAGACCCAGTACTTC. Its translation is CASSPTGHSGWETQYF.